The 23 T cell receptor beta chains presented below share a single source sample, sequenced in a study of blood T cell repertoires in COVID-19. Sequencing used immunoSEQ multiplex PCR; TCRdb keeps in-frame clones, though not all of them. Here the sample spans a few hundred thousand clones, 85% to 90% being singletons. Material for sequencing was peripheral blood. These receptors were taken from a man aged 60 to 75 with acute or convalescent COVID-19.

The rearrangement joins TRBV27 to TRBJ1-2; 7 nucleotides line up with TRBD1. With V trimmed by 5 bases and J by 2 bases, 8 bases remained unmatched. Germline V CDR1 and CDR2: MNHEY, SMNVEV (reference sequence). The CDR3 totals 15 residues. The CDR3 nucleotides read TGTGCCAGCAGTGACCGAACACAGGGGAACTATGGCTACACCTTC. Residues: CASSDRTQGNYGYTF.

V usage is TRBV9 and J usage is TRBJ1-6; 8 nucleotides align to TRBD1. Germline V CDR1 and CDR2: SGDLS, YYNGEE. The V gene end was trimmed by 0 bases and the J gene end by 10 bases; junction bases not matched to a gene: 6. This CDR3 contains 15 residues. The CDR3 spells CASSVGTGTKSPLHF. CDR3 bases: TGTGCCAGCAGCGTAGGGACAGGGACTAAGTCACCCCTCCACTTT.

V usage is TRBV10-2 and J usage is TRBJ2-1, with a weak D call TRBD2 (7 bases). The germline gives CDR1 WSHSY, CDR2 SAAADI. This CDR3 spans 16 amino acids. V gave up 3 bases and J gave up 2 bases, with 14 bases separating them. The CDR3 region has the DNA TGCGCCAGCAGTGATTCGCGGGGGCCTACCTACAATGAGCAGTTCTTC. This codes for CASSDSRGPTYNEQFF.

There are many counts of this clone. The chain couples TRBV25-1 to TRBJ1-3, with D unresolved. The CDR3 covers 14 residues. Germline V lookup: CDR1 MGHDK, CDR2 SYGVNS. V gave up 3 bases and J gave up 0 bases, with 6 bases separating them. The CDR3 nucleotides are TGTGCCAGCAGTGAGGAGCGCTCTGGAAACACCATATATTTT. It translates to CASSEERSGNTIYF.

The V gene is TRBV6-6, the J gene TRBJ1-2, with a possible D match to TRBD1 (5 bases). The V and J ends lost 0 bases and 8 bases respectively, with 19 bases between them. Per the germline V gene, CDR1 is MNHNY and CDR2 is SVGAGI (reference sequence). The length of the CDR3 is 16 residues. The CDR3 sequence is CASSYSLGGKSVGYTF. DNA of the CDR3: TGTGCCAGCAGTTACTCCCTGGGGGGGAAGTCGGTCGGCTACACCTTC.

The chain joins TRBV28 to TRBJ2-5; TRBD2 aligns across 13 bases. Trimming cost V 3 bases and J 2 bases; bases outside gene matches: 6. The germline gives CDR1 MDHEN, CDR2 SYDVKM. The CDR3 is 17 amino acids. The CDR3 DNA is TGTGCCAGCAGTTTCGGACTAGCGGGGGCTAATCAAGAGACCCAGTACTTC. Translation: CASSFGLAGANQETQYF.

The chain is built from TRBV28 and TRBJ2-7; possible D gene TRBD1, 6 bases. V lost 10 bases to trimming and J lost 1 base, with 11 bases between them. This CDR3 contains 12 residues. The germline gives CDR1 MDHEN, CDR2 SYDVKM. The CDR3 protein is CATRDTSYEQYF. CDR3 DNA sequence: TGTGCCACCCGGGACACTTCCTACGAGCAGTACTTC.

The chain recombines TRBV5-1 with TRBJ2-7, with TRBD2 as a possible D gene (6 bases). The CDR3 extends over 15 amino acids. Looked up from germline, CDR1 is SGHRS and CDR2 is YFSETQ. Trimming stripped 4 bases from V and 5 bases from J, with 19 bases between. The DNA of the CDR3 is TGCGCCAGCAGCACCTCCGGGACCGGAGGGGACGAGCAGTACTTC. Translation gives CASSTSGTGGDEQYF.

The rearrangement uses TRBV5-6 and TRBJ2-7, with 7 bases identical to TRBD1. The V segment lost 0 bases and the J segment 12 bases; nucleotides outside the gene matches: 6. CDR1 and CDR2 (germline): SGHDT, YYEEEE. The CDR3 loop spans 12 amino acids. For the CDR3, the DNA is TGTGCCAGCAGCTTGGTACAGGGGACCCCGTACTTC. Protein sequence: CASSLVQGTPYF.

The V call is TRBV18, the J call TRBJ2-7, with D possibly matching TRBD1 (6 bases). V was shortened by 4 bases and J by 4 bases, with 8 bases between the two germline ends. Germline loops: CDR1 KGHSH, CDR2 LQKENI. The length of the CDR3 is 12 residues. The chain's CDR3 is CASSHREYEQYF. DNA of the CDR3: TGTGCCAGCTCACACAGGGAATACGAGCAGTACTTC. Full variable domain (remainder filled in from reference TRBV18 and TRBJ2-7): NAGVMQNPRHLVRRRGQEARLRCSPMKGHSHVYWYRQLPEEGLKFMVYLQKENIIDESGMPKERFSAEFPKEGPSILRIQQVVRGDSAAYFCASSHREYEQYFGPGTRLTVT.

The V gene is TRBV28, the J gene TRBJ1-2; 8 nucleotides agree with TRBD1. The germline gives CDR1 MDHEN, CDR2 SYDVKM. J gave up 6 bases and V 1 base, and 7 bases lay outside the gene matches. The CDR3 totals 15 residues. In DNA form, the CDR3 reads TGTGCCAGCAGTTTATATGGACAGGGTAAACATGGCTACACCTTC. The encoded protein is CASSLYGQGKHGYTF.

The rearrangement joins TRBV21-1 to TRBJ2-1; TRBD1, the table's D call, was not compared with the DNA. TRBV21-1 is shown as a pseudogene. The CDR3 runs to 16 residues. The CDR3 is CASSRNRVGAYNEQFF. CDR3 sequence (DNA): TGTGCCAGCAGCAGAAACAGGGTAGGGGCCTACAATGAGCAGTTCTTC.

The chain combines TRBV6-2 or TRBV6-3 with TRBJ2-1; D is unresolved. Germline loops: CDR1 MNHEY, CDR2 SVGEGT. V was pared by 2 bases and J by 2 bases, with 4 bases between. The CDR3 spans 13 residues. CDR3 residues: CASSYATYNEQFF. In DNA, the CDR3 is TGTGCCAGCAGTTACGCTACCTACAATGAGCAGTTCTTC.

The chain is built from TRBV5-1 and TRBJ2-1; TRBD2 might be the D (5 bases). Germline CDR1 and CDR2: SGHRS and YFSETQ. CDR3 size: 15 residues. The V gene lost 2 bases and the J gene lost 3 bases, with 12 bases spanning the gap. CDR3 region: CASSFPRGLYNEQFF. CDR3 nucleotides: TGCGCCAGCAGCTTCCCTAGAGGGCTCTACAATGAGCAGTTCTTC.

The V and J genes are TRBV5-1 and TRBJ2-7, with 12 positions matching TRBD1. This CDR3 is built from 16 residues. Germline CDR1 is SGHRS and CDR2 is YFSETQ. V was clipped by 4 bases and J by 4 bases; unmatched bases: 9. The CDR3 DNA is TGCGCCAGCAGCGCGGGACAGGGGGCTATACTTTACGAGCAGTACTTC. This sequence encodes CASSAGQGAILYEQYF. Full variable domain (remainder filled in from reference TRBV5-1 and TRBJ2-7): KAGVTQTPRYLIKTRGQQVTLSCSPISGHRSVSWYQQTPGQGLQFLFEYFSETQRNKGNFPGRFSGRQFSNSRSEMNVSTLELGDSALYLCASSAGQGAILYEQYFGPGTRLTVT.

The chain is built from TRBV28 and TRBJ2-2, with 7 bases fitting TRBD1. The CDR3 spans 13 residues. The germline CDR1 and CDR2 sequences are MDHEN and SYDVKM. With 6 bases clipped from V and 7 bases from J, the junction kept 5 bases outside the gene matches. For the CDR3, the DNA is TGTGCCAGCAGAACCACAGGGGTCGGGGAGCTGTTTTTT. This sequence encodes CASRTTGVGELFF.

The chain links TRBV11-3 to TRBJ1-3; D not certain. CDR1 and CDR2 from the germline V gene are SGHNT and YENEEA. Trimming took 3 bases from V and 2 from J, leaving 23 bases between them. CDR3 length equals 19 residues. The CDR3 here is CASSFRSRHKPLPGNTIYF. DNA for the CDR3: TGTGCCAGCAGCTTCCGGTCCCGTCATAAGCCTCTTCCTGGAAACACCATATATTTT.

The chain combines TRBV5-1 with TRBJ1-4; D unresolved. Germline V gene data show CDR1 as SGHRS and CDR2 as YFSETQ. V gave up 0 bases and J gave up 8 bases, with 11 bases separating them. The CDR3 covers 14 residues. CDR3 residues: CASSLGGAMEKLFF. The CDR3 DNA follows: TGCGCCAGCAGCTTGGGGGGAGCAATGGAAAAACTGTTTTTT.

CDR3 amino acids: CASSSGAPYEQYF. DNA for the CDR3: TGTGCCAGCAGTTCAGGGGCTCCCTACGAGCAGTACTTC. V and J are TRBV27 and TRBJ2-7, with a possible D match to TRBD1 (6 bases). This CDR3 has 13 amino acids. V gave up 4 bases and J gave up 2 bases, with 9 bases separating them. Germline V lookup: CDR1 MNHEY, CDR2 SMNVEV (reference sequence).

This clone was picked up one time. The CDR3 sequence is CASSLGRRSYNEQFF. In DNA, the CDR3 is TGTGCCAGCAGCTTAGGACGGAGGTCCTACAATGAGCAGTTCTTC. The chain carries TRBV11-3 and TRBJ2-1, with TRBD2 as a possible D gene (5 bases). This CDR3 has 15 amino acids. Trimming cost V 1 base and J 1 base, with 8 bases left between them. Germline V gene sequence: CDR1 SGHNT, CDR2 YENEEA. The full variable domain, rest sourced from reference TRBV11-3 and TRBJ2-1, is EAGVVQSPRYKIIEKKQPVAFWCNPISGHNTLYWYLQNLGQGPELLIRYENEEAVDDSQLPKDRFSAERLKGVDSTLKIQPAELGDSAVYLCASSLGRRSYNEQFFGPGTRLTVL.

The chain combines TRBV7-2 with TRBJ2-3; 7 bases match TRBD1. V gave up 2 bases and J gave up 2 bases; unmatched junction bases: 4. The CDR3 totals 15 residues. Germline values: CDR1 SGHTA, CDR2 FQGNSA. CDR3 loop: CASSLTGQITDTQYF. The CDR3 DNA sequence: TGTGCCAGCAGCTTAACGGGACAGATCACAGATACGCAGTATTTT.

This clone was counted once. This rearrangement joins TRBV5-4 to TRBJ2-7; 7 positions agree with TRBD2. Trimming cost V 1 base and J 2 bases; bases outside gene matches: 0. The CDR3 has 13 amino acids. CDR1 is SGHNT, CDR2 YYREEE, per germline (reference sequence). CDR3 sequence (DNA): TGTGCCAGCAGCTTGACTAGCGCCTACGAGCAGTACTTC. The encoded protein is CASSLTSAYEQYF.

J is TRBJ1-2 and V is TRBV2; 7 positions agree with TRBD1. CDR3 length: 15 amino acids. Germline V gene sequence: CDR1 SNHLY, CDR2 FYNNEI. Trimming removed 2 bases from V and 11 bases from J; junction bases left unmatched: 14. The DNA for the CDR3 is TGTGCCAGCAGTGAAATAGGAGGACAGGCTATAGGATACACCTTC. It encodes CASSEIGGQAIGYTF.